These T cell receptor beta chains were read from a single sample in a study of blood T cells in healthy people across ages. TCRdb ran MiXCR on the 5' RACE reads and lists one entry per CDR3 protein. The repertoire has about 600,000 distinct CDR3 sequences, 40% to 55% of them found once; the top ten carry 20% to 25%. Sequencing was carried out using blood. The receptor set was obtained from a man of 80 years or more in good health. Each CDR3 is given with its conserved first and last residue. The D gene is left open where the match is weak. Size values are once, few and many counts, or a class for expanded clones, and some rows have none.

TRBD1	TRBJ2-1	few	TRBV4-3	TGCGCCAGCAGCCAAGATCCGGGACAGGGGAACAATGAGCAGTTCTTC	CASSQDPGQGNNEQFF
-	TRBJ1-1	-	TRBV11-2	TGTGCCAGCAGCGCCCCTGGGTTACAAGCTTTCTTT	CASSAPGLQAFF
TRBD1	TRBJ1-1	-	TRBV5-1	TGCGCCAGCAACCCTCAGGGGGGCCCGATGAACACTGAAGCTTTCTTT	CASNPQGGPMNTEAFF
-	TRBJ2-6	-	TRBV10-3	TGTGCCATCAGTGATCTTGGTGTATACTCTGGGGCCAACGTCCTGACTTTC	CAISDLGVYSGANVLTF
TRBD1	TRBJ1-2	-	TRBV6-2/TRBV6-3	TGTGCCAGCAGCCTCGAAACCGGGACAGGGTACTATGGCCACACCTTC	CASSLETGTGYYGHTF
-	TRBJ1-1	-	TRBV7-2	TGTGCCAGCATACGGCAGCAGAACACTGAAGCTTTCTTT	CASIRQQNTEAFF
-	TRBJ1-1	-	TRBV10-3	TGTGCCATCATTAACCCCGGGTCGGGTGAAGCTTTCTTT	CAIINPGSGEAFF
-	TRBJ2-2	-	TRBV7-3	TGTGCCAGCAGCATCCACGGGGGAGGTAGCACCGGGGAGCTGTTTTTT	CASSIHGGGSTGELFF
-	TRBJ2-3	many	TRBV5-1	TGCGCCAGCAGCTTGGTCGGGGAAGATACGCAGTATTTT	CASSLVGEDTQYF
-	TRBJ2-4	few	TRBV28	TGTGCCAGCAGTTTACCGGGGGGCCTATTACTAGCCAAAAACATTCAGTACTTC	CASSLPGGLLLAKNIQYF
TRBD1	TRBJ1-6	-	TRBV7-2	TGTGCCAGCAGCTTAATGACAGGGAGTTCACCCCTCCACTTT	CASSLMTGSSPLHF
-	TRBJ2-3	-	TRBV24-1	TGTGCCACCAGTGATAGCAGCACAGATACGCAGTATTTT	CATSDSSTDTQYF
-	TRBJ2-2	-	TRBV2	TGTGCCAGCAGGGGGACTTCGCAGGGTCTGATCGGGGAGCTGTTTTTT	CASRGTSQGLIGELFF
-	TRBJ2-1	once	TRBV25-1	TGTGCCAGCAAGTTCGGGGGCAATGAGCAGTTCTTC	CASKFGGNEQFF
-	TRBJ2-1	-	TRBV28	TGTGCCAGCAGACCCGGGACCCCCGGCAATGAGCAGTTCTTC	CASRPGTPGNEQFF
-	TRBJ2-1	few	TRBV24-1	TGTGCCACCAGTGAACCGACAGTTCCTGAGCAGTTCTTC	CATSEPTVPEQFF
TRBD1	TRBJ1-6	few	TRBV6-1	TGTGCCAGCAGATACAGGGGGGAGAATAATTCACCCCTCCACTTT	CASRYRGENNSPLHF
-	TRBJ2-3	-	TRBV6-4	TGTGCCAGCAGTGACACCCCTAACACAGATACGCAGTATTTT	CASSDTPNTDTQYF
TRBD2	TRBJ2-3	-	TRBV18	TGTGCCAGCTCGCGACTAGCGGGAGTGGACACAGATACGCAGTATTTT	CASSRLAGVDTDTQYF
TRBD1	TRBJ1-5	-	TRBV20-1	TGCAGTGCTACCCGGACAGGGGGCAATCAGCCCCAGCATTTT	CSATRTGGNQPQHF
TRBD2	TRBJ2-3	few	TRBV9	TGTGCCAGCAGCGCCCGGACTAGCGGTCGGGATACGCAGTATTTT	CASSARTSGRDTQYF
-	TRBJ2-3	-	TRBV30	TGTGCCTGGAGTCCGAGGTTGGGGGATACGCAGTATTTT	CAWSPRLGDTQYF
TRBD2	TRBJ2-1	-	TRBV9	TGTGCCAGCAGCGCCCGGACTAGCGGGGGGGCATACAATGAGCAGTTCTTC	CASSARTSGGAYNEQFF
-	TRBJ2-1	-	TRBV3-1	TGTGCCAGCAGCCCTTACTTAGCCAATGAGCAGTTCTTC	CASSPYLANEQFF
TRBD1	TRBJ1-1	-	TRBV7-2	TGTGCCAGCAGCTTTTATTCCGGGACAGTGAACACTGAAGCTTTCTTT	CASSFYSGTVNTEAFF
-	TRBJ1-2	few	TRBV6-5	TGTGCCAGCAGTGACGAGGACAGAAGCGGCTACACCTTC	CASSDEDRSGYTF
-	TRBJ2-5	few	TRBV5-1	TGCGCCAGCAGCTTGGGGACGGAACAGGGGACCCAGTACTTC	CASSLGTEQGTQYF
-	TRBJ2-5	-	TRBV7-2	TGTGCCAGCAGCATCGCCGGGAGCCCCAGGGAGACCCAGTACTTC	CASSIAGSPRETQYF
-	TRBJ1-2	-	TRBV4-2	TGTGCCAGCAGGGGTCTCCTTTGGGATGGCTACACCTTC	CASRGLLWDGYTF
TRBD1	TRBJ2-3	many	TRBV29-1	TGCAGCGTTGGGACAGGGACCACAGATACGCAGTATTTT	CSVGTGTTDTQYF
-	TRBJ1-5	many	TRBV6-6	TGTGCCAGCAGCCAACCCTCAGGGGACAATCAGCCCCAGCATTTT	CASSQPSGDNQPQHF